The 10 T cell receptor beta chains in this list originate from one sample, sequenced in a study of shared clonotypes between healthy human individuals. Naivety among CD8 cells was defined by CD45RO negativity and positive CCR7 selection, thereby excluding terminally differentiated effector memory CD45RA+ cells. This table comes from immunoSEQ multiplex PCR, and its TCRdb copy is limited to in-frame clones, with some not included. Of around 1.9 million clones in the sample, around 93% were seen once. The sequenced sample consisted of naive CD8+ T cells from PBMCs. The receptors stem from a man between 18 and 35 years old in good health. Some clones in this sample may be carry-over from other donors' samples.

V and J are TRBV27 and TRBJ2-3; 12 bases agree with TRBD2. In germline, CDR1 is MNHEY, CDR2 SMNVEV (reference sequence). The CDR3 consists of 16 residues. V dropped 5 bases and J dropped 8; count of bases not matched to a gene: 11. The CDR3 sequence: CASSALLAGGFATQYF. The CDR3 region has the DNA TGTGCCAGCAGTGCGTTACTAGCGGGAGGATTCGCTACGCAGTATTTT.

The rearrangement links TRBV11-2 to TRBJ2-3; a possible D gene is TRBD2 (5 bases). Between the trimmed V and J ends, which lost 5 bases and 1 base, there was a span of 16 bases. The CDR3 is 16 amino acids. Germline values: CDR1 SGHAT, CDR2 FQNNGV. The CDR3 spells CASSPPRVGGTDTQYF. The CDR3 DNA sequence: TGTGCCAGCAGCCCCCCCCGGGTGGGAGGCACAGATACGCAGTATTTT.

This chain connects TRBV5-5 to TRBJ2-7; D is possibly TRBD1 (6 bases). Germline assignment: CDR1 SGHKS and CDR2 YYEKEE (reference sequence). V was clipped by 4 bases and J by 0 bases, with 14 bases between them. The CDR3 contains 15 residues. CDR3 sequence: CASSPSTGNSYEQYF. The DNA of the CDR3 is TGTGCCAGCAGCCCATCGACAGGAAACTCCTACGAGCAGTACTTC.

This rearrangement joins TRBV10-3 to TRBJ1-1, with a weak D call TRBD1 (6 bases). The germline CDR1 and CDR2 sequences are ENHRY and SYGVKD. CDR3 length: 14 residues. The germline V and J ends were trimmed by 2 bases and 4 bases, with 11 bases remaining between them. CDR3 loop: CAISEAGVATEAFF. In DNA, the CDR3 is TGTGCCATCAGTGAGGCAGGGGTTGCCACTGAAGCTTTCTTT.

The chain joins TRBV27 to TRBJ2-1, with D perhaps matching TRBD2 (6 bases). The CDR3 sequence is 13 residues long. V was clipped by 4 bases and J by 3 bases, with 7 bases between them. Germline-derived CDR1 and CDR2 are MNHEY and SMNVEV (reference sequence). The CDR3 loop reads CASSWGVYNEQFF. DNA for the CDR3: TGTGCCAGCAGTTGGGGGGTCTACAATGAGCAGTTCTTC.

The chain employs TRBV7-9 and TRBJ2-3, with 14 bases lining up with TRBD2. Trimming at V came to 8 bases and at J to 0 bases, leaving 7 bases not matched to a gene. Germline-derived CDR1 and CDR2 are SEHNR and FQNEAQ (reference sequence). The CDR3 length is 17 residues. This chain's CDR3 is CASLGLAGARSTDTQYF. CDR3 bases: TGTGCCAGCTTGGGACTAGCGGGAGCCAGAAGCACAGATACGCAGTATTTT.

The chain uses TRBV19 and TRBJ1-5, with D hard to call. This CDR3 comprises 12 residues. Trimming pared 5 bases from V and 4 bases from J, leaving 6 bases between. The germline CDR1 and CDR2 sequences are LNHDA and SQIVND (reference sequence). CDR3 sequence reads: CASSWRNQPQHF. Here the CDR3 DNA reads TGTGCCAGTAGTTGGAGAAATCAGCCCCAGCATTTT.

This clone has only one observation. The CDR3 bases are TGTGCCAGCAGAATTTACGAGCAGTACTTC. It codes for CASRIYEQYF. The chain recombines TRBV27 with TRBJ2-7; D is ambiguous. The CDR3 contains 10 residues. Germline-derived CDR1 and CDR2 are MNHEY and SMNVEV (reference sequence). The V end lost 6 bases, the J end lost 4 bases, and 4 bases lay between the germline ends.

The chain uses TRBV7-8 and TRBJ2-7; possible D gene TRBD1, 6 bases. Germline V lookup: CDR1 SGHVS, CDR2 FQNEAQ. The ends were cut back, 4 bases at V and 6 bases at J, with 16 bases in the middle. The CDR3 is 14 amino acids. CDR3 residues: CASSSEWGPLEQYF. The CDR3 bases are TGTGCCAGCAGCTCAGAATGGGGGCCACTCGAGCAGTACTTC.

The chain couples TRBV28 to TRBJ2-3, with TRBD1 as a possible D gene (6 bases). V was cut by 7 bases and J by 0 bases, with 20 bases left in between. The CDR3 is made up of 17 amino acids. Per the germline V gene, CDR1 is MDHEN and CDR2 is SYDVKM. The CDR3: CASTLHSTGVSTDTQYF. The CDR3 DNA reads TGTGCCAGCACCCTTCATTCGACAGGCGTTAGCACAGATACGCAGTATTTT.